This record concerns one T cell receptor (beta chain) sequence. Its target is unknown. The CDR3 is made up of 14 amino acids. Losses at the gene ends were 3 bases for V and 8 bases for J; bases not matched to a gene: 5. Germline V gene sequence: CDR1 LNHDA, CDR2 SQIVND (reference sequence). Vbeta (60) and Jbeta (13) primers were used in the PCR. The method was immunoSEQ multiplex PCR; TCRdb's version includes in-frame clones alone and lacks a portion of them. This table has about 130,000 clones, roughly four fifths appearing once. This sample stems from a study of cytomegalovirus exposure and HLA in healthy donors. Study summary: Genotyping showed less than 85% of roughly 400 donors falling in the Caucasian-associated ancestry cluster.

Findings and caveats of the study: What TCR beta sequences reportedly achieved was accurate prediction of HLA-A and HLA-B alleles in most subjects. The study flagged around 160 TCR beta chains as cytomegalovirus-associated.

This sequence was found in a woman aged 50 to 60 in good health and CMV-seropositive. The material sequenced was PBMCs. This chain uses TRBV19 with TRBJ1-2; 11 nucleotides match TRBD1. The CDR3 sequence: CASSMRDRGGGYTF. The CDR3 nucleotides are TGTGCCAGTAGTATGCGGGACAGGGGGGGCGGCTACACCTTC.